These 10 T cell receptor beta chains share one sample of origin, sequenced in a study of shared clonotypes between healthy human individuals. The assay was immunoSEQ multiplex PCR, and TCRdb's table has in-frame clones only and misses some. The sample has about 1 million clones, roughly 75% seen once. Sequenced input: memory CD4+ T cells sorted from blood. Subset given: CD45RA-negative fraction. These receptors were collected from a man aged 18-30 years in good health.

This chain uses TRBV30 with TRBJ1-2, with D unresolved. This CDR3 is built from 13 residues. Germline CDR1 reads GTSNPN; CDR2 reads SVGIG (reference sequence). The V end lost 4 bases, the J end lost 4 bases, and 13 bases lay between the germline ends. CDR3 sequence (DNA): TGTGCCTGGAACCTTGCTGGGTCCTATGGCTACACCTTC. This gives the protein CAWNLAGSYGYTF.

Note on this clone: Other DNA sequences in this sample translate to the same CDR3. The chain joins TRBV5-4 to TRBJ2-5, with 8 bases identical to TRBD2. V shed 4 bases, J shed 5 bases, and the junction held 10 bases outside the gene matches. This CDR3 region has 15 residues. Germline CDR1 and CDR2: SGHNT and YYREEE (reference sequence). The CDR3 protein is CASSDGGGLRETQYF. As DNA, the CDR3 is TGTGCCAGCAGCGACGGGGGGGGTCTGCGGGAGACCCAGTACTTC.

The gene calls are TRBV19 and TRBJ1-1, with 7 nucleotides matching TRBD1. J gave up 5 bases and V 5 bases, and 11 bases lay outside the gene matches. Germline V gene lookup returns CDR1 LNHDA and CDR2 SQIVND (reference sequence). This CDR3 has 15 amino acids. The CDR3 DNA sequence: TGTGCCAGTAGTCGAGGGGACAGACGCGCGACTGAAGCTTTCTTT. This codes for CASSRGDRRATEAFF.

This clone was observed a single time. V is TRBV30 and J is TRBJ1-5; 10 bases align to TRBD1. Losses at the gene ends were 5 bases for V and 2 bases for J; bases not matched to a gene: 0. The CDR3 runs 13 residues. The germline V gene encodes CDR1 GTSNPN and CDR2 SVGIG (reference sequence). Here the CDR3 DNA reads TGTGCCTGGGGGACAGGGGGCAATCAGCCCCAGCATTTT. Encoded protein: CAWGTGGNQPQHF.

This clone appeared once. The rearrangement links TRBV5-6 to TRBJ1-2, with D tentatively TRBD1 (6 bases). Germline loops: CDR1 SGHDT, CDR2 YYEEEE. The CDR3 is made up of 12 amino acids. The germline V and J ends were trimmed by 2 bases and 7 bases, with 9 bases remaining between them. Here the CDR3 DNA reads TGTGCCAGCAGCTTACAGGGTCCTGGCTACACCTTC. As protein: CASSLQGPGYTF.

The chain links TRBV5-4 to TRBJ2-3; 10 nucleotides align to TRBD2. The CDR3 runs to 19 residues. Germline V gives CDR1 SGHNT, CDR2 YYREEE (reference sequence). With 1 base clipped from V and 4 bases from J, the junction kept 15 bases outside the gene matches. The CDR3 DNA is TGTGCCAGCAGCTTGTCCGCCGAGCGGGGGGGCCTGACCCCAGATACGCAGTATTTT. Translating gives CASSLSAERGGLTPDTQYF.

The gene calls are TRBV11-2 and TRBJ1-6, with TRBD1 as a possible D gene (6 bases). The CDR3 consists of 13 residues. Looked up from germline, CDR1 is SGHAT and CDR2 is FQNNGV. The V and J ends lost 7 bases and 4 bases respectively, with 8 bases between them. The CDR3 DNA reads as TGTGCCAGCACAGGACAGTATAATTCACCCCTCCACTTT. Encoded protein: CASTGQYNSPLHF.

This chain joins TRBV5-4 and TRBJ2-1; 12 nucleotides match TRBD2. This CDR3 has 17 residues. Per the germline V gene, CDR1 is SGHNT and CDR2 is YYREEE (reference sequence). Unmatched junction bases numbered 5, after V lost 0 bases and J lost 4 bases. The CDR3 DNA follows: TGTGCCAGCAGCTTGGATCTAGCGGGAGGGTCGTACAATGAGCAGTTCTTC. Translating it yields CASSLDLAGGSYNEQFF.

The CDR3: CASSTTYPGYGYTF. The CDR3 DNA is TGTGCCAGTAGTACCACGTACCCTGGATATGGCTACACCTTC. The rearrangement uses TRBV19 and TRBJ1-2; unclear D gene. The CDR3 runs to 14 residues. V lost 4 bases and J 5 bases, leaving 14 bases between the germline ends. Germline CDR1 and CDR2: LNHDA and SQIVND (reference sequence).

The rearrangement joins TRBV27 to TRBJ2-7; 9 bases line up with TRBD1. The CDR3 runs 15 residues. Germline V gene lookup returns CDR1 MNHEY and CDR2 SMNVEV (reference sequence). Unmatched junction bases numbered 12, after V lost 5 bases and J lost 7 bases. The CDR3 sequence: CASSRAGTGSREQYF. The CDR3 DNA is TGTGCCAGCAGTCGCGCCGGGACAGGGTCGAGGGAGCAGTACTTC.